This TCR beta chain was obtained from a study of graft-versus-host responses after intestinal transplantation. Study context: Every one of the recipients received anti-thymocyte globulin induction and afterwards took tacrolimus and steroids for three to four years. Study-wide points: Marrow from the recipient contained GvH clones, some of which had appeared first in ileum or blood. Maximum circulating GvH clone levels tracked with early post-transplant HvG decreases.

With regard to this clone: Its cognate antigen is unknown.

V lost 0 bases and J 5 bases, leaving 19 bases between the germline ends. The CDR3 has 17 residues. Looked up from germline, CDR1 is LGHNA and CDR2 is YNFKEQ. Assay: immunoSEQ multiplex PCR; the TCRdb copy retains only in-frame clones and omits some. The table shows 150,000 or so clones, with approximately 91% occurring only once. The clonotype was recovered from a human donor who received an intestinal transplant. The V call is TRBV4-2, the J call TRBJ1-2; D is unclear. The sample in question was unstimulated CD4+ T cells sorted from spleen or lymph node cells, obtained before intestinal transplant. CDR3 in amino acids: CASSQDRRPGLGYGYTF. The CDR3 bases are TGTGCCAGCAGCCAAGATCGCCGCCCCGGTCTTGGGTATGGCTACACCTTC.